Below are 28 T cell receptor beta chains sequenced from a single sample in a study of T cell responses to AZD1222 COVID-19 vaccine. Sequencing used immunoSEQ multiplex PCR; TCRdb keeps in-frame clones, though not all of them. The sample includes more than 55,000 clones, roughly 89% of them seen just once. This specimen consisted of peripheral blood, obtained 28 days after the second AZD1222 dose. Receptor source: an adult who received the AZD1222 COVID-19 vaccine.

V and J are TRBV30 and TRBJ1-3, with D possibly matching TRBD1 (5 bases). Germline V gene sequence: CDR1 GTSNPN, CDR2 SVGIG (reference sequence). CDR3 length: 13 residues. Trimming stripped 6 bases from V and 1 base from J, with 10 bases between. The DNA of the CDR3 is TGTGCCTGTCCGGGGGGGTCTGGAAACACCATATATTTT. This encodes CACPGGSGNTIYF.

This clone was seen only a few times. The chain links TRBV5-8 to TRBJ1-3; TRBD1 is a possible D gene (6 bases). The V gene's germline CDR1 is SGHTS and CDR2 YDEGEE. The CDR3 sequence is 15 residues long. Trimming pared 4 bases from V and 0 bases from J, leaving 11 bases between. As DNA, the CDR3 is TGTGCCAGCAGCCCGGACAGTTCCTCTGGAAACACCATATATTTT. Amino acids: CASSPDSSSGNTIYF.

Written as DNA, the CDR3 is TGTGCCATCAGTCTAAACAGGGGAAGGGGCACAGATACGCAGTATTTT. Translating it yields CAISLNRGRGTDTQYF. The chain is built from TRBV10-3 and TRBJ2-3; 7 bases map to TRBD1. This CDR3 comprises 16 residues. Germline V gene data show CDR1 as ENHRY and CDR2 as SYGVKD. Germline trimming cut 5 bases from V and 1 base from J; bases unmatched to any gene: 9.

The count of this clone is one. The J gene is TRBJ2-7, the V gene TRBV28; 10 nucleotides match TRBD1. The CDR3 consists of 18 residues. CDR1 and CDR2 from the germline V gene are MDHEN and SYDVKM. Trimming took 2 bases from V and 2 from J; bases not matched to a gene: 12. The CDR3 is CASSLGGSGTGVTYEQYF. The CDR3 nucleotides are TGTGCCAGCAGTTTAGGTGGATCGGGGACAGGGGTCACCTACGAGCAGTACTTC.

The CDR3 DNA follows: TGTGCCAGCAGCTTAGGGCGGATTACACAAGAGACCCAGTACTTC. Amino acids: CASSLGRITQETQYF. The chain uses TRBV7-2 and TRBJ2-5; D remains ambiguous. CDR1 SGHTA and CDR2 FQGNSA come from the germline V gene. The CDR3 sequence is 15 residues long. Trimming removed 1 base at V and 2 bases at J, with 11 bases between.

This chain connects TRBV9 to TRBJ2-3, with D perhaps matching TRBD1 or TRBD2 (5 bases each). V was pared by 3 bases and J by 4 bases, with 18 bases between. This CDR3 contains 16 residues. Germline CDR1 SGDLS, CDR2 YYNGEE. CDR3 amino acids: CASSASPGRGSDTQYF. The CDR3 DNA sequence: TGTGCCAGCAGCGCCTCACCGGGACGGGGCTCAGATACGCAGTATTTT.

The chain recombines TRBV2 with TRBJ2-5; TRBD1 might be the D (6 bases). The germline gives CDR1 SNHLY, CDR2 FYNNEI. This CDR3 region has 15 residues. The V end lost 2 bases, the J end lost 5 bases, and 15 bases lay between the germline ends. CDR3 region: CASSEPTGAMETQYF. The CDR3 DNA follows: TGTGCCAGCAGTGAACCGACAGGCGCAATGGAGACCCAGTACTTC.

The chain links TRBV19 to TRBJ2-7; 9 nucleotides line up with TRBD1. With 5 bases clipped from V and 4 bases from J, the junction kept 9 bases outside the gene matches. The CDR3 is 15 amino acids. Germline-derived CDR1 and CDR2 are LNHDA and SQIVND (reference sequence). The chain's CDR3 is CASSPLQQGAYEQYF. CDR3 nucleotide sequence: TGTGCCAGTAGTCCCCTCCAACAGGGGGCGTACGAGCAGTACTTC.

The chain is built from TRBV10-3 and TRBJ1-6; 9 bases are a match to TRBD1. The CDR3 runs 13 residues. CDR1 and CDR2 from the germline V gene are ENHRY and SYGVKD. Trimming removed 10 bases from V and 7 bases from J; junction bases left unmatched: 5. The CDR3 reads CATRTGENSPLHF. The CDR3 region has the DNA TGTGCCACCCGGACAGGGGAGAATTCACCCCTCCACTTT.

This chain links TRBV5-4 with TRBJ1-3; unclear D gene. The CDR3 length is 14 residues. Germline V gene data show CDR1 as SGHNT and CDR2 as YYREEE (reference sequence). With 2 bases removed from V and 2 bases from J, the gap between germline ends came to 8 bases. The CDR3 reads CASSLEGPGNTIYF. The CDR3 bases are TGTGCCAGCAGCTTAGAGGGCCCTGGAAACACCATATATTTT.

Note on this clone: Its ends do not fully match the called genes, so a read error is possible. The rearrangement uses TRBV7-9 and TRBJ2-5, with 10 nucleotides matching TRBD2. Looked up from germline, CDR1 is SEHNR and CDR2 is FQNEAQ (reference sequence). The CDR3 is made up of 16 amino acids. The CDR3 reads CASSIASGGGQETQYF. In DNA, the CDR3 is TGTGCCAGCAGCATAGCTAGCGGGGGTGGCCAAGAGACCCAGTACTTC.

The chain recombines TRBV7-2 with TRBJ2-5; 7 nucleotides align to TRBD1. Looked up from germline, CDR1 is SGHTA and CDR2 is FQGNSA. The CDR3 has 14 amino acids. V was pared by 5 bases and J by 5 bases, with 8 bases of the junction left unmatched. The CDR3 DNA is TGTGCCAGCAGCACCGACAGGGCAGCGGAGACCCAGTACTTC. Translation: CASSTDRAAETQYF.

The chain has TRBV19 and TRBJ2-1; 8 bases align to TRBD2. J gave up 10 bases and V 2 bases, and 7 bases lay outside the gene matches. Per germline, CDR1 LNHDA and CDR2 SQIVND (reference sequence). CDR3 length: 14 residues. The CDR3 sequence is CASSIRQRGIEQFF. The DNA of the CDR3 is TGTGCCAGTAGTATACGGCAGCGGGGGATCGAGCAGTTCTTC.

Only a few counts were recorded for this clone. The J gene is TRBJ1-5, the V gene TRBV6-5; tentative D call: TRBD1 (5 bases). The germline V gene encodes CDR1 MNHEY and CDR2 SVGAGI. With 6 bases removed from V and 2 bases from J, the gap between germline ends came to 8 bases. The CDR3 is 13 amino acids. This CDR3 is CASRWDGNQPQHF. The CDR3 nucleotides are TGTGCCAGCAGGTGGGACGGCAATCAGCCCCAGCATTTT.

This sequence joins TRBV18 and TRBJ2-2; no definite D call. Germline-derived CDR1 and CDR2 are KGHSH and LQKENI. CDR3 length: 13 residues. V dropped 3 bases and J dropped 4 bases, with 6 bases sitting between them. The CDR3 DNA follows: TGTGCCAGCTCACCTATAGCCACCGGGGAGCTGTTTTTT. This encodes CASSPIATGELFF. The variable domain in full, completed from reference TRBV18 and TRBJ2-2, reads NAGVMQNPRHLVRRRGQEARLRCSPMKGHSHVYWYRQLPEEGLKFMVYLQKENIIDESGMPKERFSAEFPKEGPSILRIQQVVRGDSAAYFCASSPIATGELFFGEGSRLTVL.

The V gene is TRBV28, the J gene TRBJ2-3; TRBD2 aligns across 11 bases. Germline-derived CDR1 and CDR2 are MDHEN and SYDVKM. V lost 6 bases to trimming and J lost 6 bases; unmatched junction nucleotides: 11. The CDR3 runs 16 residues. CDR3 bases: TGTGCCAGCAGCCCCGGACTAGCGGGCGGCGGGGATACGCAGTATTTT. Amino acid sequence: CASSPGLAGGGDTQYF.

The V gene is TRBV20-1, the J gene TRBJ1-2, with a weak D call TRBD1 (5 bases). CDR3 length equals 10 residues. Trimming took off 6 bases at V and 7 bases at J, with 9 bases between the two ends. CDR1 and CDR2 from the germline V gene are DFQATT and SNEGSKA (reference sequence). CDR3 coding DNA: TGCAGTGCCCTGGGGGGTGGCTACACCTTC. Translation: CSALGGGYTF.

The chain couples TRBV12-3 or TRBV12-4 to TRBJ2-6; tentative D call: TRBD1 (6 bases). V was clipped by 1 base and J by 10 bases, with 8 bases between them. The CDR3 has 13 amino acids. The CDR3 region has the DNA TGTGCCAGCAGTTTAGTACAGGGAAACGTCCTGACTTTC. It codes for CASSLVQGNVLTF.

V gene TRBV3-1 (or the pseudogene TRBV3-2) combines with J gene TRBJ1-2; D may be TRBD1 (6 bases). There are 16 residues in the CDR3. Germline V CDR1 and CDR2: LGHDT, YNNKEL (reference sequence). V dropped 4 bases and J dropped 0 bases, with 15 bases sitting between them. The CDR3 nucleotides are TGTGCCAGCAGCCCCACAGGGCTACGCACTAACTATGGCTACACCTTC. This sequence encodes CASSPTGLRTNYGYTF.

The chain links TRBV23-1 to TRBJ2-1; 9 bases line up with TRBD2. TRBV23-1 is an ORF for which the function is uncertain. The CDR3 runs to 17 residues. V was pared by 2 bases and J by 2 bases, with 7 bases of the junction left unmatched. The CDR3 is CASSQALLAGPYNEQFF. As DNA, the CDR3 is TGCGCCAGCAGTCAAGCTCTCCTAGCGGGACCCTACAATGAGCAGTTCTTC.

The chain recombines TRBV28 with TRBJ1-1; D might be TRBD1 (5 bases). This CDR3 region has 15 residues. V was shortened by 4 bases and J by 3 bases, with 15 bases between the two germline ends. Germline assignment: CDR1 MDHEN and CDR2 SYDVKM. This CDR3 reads CASSSEGQGYTEAFF. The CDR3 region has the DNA TGTGCCAGCAGTTCCGAGGGGCAGGGCTACACTGAAGCTTTCTTT.

The CDR3 is CASSLGGVSSYEQYF. As DNA, the CDR3 is TGTGCCAGCAGCTTAGGGGGGGTTAGCTCCTACGAGCAGTACTTC. The V gene is TRBV11-2, the J gene TRBJ2-7; TRBD2 might be the D (6 bases). V shed 1 base and J shed 0 bases, with 10 bases lying between them. The CDR3 runs 15 residues. Germline V gene sequence: CDR1 SGHAT, CDR2 FQNNGV.

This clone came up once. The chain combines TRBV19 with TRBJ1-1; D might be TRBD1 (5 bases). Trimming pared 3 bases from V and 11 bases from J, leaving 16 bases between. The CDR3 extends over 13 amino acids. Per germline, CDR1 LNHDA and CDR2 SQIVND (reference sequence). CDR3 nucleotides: TGTGCCAGTAGTATCGGGGGACGAGGGACCGCTTTCTTT. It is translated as CASSIGGRGTAFF.

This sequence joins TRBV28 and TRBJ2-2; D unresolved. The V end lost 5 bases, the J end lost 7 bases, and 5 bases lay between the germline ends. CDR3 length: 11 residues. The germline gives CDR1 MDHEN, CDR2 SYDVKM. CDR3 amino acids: CASSRVGELFF. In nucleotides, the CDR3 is TGTGCCAGCAGTCGGGTCGGGGAGCTGTTTTTT.

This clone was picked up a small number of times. The CDR3 region is CASSNGGYGYTF. CDR3 nucleotide sequence: TGTGCCAGCAGTAATGGAGGCTATGGCTACACCTTC. This rearrangement joins TRBV6-4 to TRBJ1-2; D unresolved. The length of the CDR3 is 12 residues. The V and J ends lost 5 bases and 4 bases respectively, with 8 bases between them. Germline CDR1 reads MRHNA; CDR2 reads SNTAGT.

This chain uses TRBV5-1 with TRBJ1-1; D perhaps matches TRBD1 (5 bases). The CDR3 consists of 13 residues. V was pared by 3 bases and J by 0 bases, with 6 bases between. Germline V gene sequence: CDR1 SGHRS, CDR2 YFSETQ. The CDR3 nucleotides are TGCGCCAGCAGCTCGACAGTGAACACTGAAGCTTTCTTT. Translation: CASSSTVNTEAFF.

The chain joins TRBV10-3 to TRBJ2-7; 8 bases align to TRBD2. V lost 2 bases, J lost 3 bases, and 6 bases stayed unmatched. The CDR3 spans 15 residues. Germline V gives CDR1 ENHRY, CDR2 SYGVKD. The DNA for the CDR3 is TGTGCCATCAGTGAGGACGTCGGGAGGGGCTACGAGCAGTACTTC. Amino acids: CAISEDVGRGYEQYF.

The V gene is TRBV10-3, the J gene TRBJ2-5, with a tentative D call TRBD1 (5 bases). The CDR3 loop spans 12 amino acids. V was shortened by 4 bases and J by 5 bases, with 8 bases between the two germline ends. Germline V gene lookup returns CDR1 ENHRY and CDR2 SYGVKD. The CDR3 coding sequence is TGTGCCATCAGTGCCTCAGGGGAGACCCAGTACTTC. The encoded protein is CAISASGETQYF.